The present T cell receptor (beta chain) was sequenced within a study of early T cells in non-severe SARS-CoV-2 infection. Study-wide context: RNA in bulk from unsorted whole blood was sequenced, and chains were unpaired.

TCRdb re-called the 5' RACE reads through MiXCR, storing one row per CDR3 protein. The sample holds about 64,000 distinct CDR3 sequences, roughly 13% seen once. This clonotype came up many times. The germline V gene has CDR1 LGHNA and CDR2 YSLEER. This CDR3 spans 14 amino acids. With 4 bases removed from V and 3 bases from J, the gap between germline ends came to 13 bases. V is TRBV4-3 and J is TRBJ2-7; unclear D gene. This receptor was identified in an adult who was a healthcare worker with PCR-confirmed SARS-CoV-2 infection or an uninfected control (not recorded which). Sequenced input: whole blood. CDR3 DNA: TGCGCCAGCAGCCCGAGTATGGGCTACTACGAGCAGTACTTC. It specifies CASSPSMGYYEQYF.